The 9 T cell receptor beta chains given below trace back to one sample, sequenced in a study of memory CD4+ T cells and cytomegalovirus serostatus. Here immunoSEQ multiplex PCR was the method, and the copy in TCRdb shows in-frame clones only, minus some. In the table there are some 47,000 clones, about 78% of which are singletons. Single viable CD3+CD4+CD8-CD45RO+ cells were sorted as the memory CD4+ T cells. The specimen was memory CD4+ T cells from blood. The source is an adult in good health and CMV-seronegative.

CDR3 sequence reads: CASSLDGGPGGEQYF. For the CDR3, the DNA is TGTGCCAGCAGCTTAGATGGGGGCCCCGGCGGGGAGCAGTACTTC. The chain combines TRBV11-1 with TRBJ2-7; the D gene is possibly TRBD1 (6 bases). In germline, CDR1 is SGHAT, CDR2 FQDESV (reference sequence). The CDR3 runs 15 residues. V was cut by 1 base and J by 7 bases, with 17 bases left in between.

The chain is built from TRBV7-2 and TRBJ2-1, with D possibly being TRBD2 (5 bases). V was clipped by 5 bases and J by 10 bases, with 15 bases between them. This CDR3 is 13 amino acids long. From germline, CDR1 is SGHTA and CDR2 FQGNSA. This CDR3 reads CASSLPGLPEQFF. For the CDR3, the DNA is TGTGCCAGCAGCCTGCCAGGACTCCCAGAGCAGTTCTTC.

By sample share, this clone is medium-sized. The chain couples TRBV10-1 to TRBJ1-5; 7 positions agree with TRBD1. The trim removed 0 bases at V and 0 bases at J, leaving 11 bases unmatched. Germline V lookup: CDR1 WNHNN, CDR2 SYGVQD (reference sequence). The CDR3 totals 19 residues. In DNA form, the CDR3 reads TGCGCCAGCAGTGAGTCGTCGGGGACAGCTAGTTATAGCAATCAGCCCCAGCATTTT. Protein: CASSESSGTASYSNQPQHF.

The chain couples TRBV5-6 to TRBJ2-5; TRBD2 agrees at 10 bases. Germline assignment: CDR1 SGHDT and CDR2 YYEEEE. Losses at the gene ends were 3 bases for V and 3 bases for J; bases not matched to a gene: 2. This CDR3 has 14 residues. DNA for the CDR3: TGTGCCAGCAGCTCTCTAGCGGGGGAAGAGACCCAGTACTTC. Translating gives CASSSLAGEETQYF.

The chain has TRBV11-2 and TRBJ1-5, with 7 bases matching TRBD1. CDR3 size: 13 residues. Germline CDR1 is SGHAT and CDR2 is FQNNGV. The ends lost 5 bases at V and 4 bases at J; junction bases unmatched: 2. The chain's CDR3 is CASSPTGNQPQHF. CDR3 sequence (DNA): TGTGCCAGCAGCCCGACAGGGAATCAGCCCCAGCATTTT.

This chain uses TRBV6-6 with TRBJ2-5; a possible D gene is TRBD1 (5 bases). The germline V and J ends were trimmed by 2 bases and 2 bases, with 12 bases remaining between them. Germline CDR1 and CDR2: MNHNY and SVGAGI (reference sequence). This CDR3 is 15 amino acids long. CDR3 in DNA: TGTGCCAGCAGTTACCAGGGATTTCAGCAAGAGACCCAGTACTTC. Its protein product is CASSYQGFQQETQYF.

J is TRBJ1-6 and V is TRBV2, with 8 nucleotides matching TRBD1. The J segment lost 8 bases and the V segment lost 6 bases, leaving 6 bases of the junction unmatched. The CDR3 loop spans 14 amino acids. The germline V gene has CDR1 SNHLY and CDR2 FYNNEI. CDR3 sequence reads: CASRPQGDYSPLHF. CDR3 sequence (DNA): TGTGCCAGCAGGCCACAGGGGGATTATTCACCCCTCCACTTT.

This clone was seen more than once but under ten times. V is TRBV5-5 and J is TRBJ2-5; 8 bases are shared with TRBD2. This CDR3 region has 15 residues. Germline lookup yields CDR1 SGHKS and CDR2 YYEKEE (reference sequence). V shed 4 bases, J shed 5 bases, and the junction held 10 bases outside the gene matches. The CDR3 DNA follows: TGTGCCAGCAGCCCCGTCACGGGGGGGCACGAGACCCAGTACTTC. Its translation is CASSPVTGGHETQYF.

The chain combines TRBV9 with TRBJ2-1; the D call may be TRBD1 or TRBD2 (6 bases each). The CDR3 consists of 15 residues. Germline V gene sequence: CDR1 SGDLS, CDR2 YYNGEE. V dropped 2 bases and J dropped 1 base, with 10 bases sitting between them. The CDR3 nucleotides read TGTGCCAGCAGCGTGGGGGGCCTGTCCTACAATGAGCAGTTCTTC. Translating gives CASSVGGLSYNEQFF.